Below are 19 T cell receptor beta chains sequenced from a single sample in a study of T cell repertoires in cytomegalovirus infection (dated 2019 in TCRdb). These reads were obtained on an Illumina HiSeq 1500. TCRdb applied fastp at Q25 and MiXCR to the public reads, then kept only in-frame beta chains. Each record represents a unique CDR3 protein, reported with the most common genes and DNA among its rows. A total of fewer than 65,000 distinct CDR3 sequences appear in this sample, over 15% of them only once. Around a quarter of the sample is taken by the ten largest. The treatment or condition label, read with the paper, signifies: in vitro stimulation with specific CMV peptide epitopes to enrich CMV-specific T cells. The antigens these receptors bind are not known. Sequences were derived from CD8+ T cells from cultured PBMCs, sampled from culture after CMV antigen stimulation. These receptors all stem from a human donor in good health (CMV status not recorded). Some clones in this sample may be carry-over from other donors' samples.

The chain combines TRBV4-2 with TRBJ1-5, with 8 bases matching TRBD1. The J segment lost 6 bases and the V segment lost 4 bases, leaving 8 bases of the junction unmatched. Germline V CDR1 and CDR2: LGHNA, YNFKEQ. This CDR3 spans 15 amino acids. CDR3 sequence (DNA): TGTGCCAGCAGCCCCCGGCAGGGGGCTTCTCAGCCCCAGCATTTT. Residues: CASSPRQGASQPQHF.

There are a few counts of this clonotype. The chain has TRBV7-6 and TRBJ2-5; 11 nucleotides line up with TRBD1. The germline V gene has CDR1 SGHVS and CDR2 FNYEAQ. V was clipped by 0 bases and J by 2 bases; unmatched bases: 2. This CDR3 has 16 residues. The CDR3 DNA reads as TGTGCCAGCAGCTTAGCGGGACAGGGGGATCAAGAGACCCAGTACTTC. Translated, it gives CASSLAGQGDQETQYF.

This clonotype was seen a handful of times. This chain links TRBV6-6 with TRBJ2-2; D not resolved. Per germline, CDR1 MNHNY and CDR2 SVGAGI (reference sequence). V was trimmed by 10 bases and J by 1 base, leaving 13 bases between them. The CDR3 sequence is 14 residues long. The DNA for the CDR3 is TGTGCCACCGCCGAGTGGAGGAACACCGGGGAGCTGTTTTTT. This translates into CATAEWRNTGELFF.

The V gene is TRBV19, the J gene TRBJ2-2; the match to TRBD1 covers 8 bases. The CDR3 extends over 16 amino acids. Germline loops: CDR1 LNHDA, CDR2 SQIVND (reference sequence). V trimming: 5 bases; J trimming: 6 bases; junction bases outside the gene matches: 11. The CDR3 loop is CASSLPRQGSAGELFF. CDR3 nucleotides: TGTGCCAGTAGTCTTCCCCGACAGGGGTCGGCCGGGGAGCTGTTTTTT.

This clonotype came up a few times. V usage is TRBV7-9 and J usage is TRBJ1-4; no reliable D call. The germline CDR1 and CDR2 sequences are SEHNR and FQNEAQ (reference sequence). V lost 1 base and J lost 15, with 12 bases in between. The CDR3 is 12 residues long. CDR3: CASSLGETPLFF. CDR3 in DNA: TGTGCCAGCAGCTTAGGGGAAACGCCATTGTTTTTT.

This chain's CDR3 is CASSRGTGGLYQETQYF. The CDR3 region has the DNA TGTGCCAGCAGCCGAGGAACGGGGGGCCTCTATCAAGAGACCCAGTACTTC. V usage is TRBV7-6 and J usage is TRBJ2-5, with a weak D call TRBD2 (7 bases). V shed 5 bases and J shed 2 bases, with 21 bases lying between them. The CDR3 is 17 amino acids. In germline, CDR1 is SGHVS, CDR2 FNYEAQ.

The chain is built from TRBV7-2 and TRBJ2-4, with 12 bases identical to TRBD2. The V gene's germline CDR1 is SGHTA and CDR2 FQGNSA. The V gene end was trimmed by 5 bases and the J gene end by 1 base; junction bases not matched to a gene: 3. The CDR3 totals 16 residues. The CDR3 DNA sequence: TGTGCCAGCAGCATCACTAGCGGGGGGGCCAAAAACATTCAGTACTTC. Residues: CASSITSGGAKNIQYF.

The chain has TRBV7-8 and TRBJ1-5; D might be TRBD1 (6 bases). CDR1 is SGHVS and CDR2 is FQNEAQ in the germline V gene. The CDR3 consists of 16 residues. V was shortened by 5 bases and J by 0 bases, with 14 bases between the two germline ends. In DNA, the CDR3 is TGTGCCAGCAGCCAAACCAGGGGTTATAGCAATCAGCCCCAGCATTTT. Residues: CASSQTRGYSNQPQHF.

This clonotype was detected only a few times. This sequence joins TRBV7-2 and TRBJ2-3; D unresolved. Trimming removed 7 bases from V and 4 bases from J, with 15 bases in between. The CDR3 has 14 residues. CDR1 SGHTA and CDR2 FQGNSA come from the germline V gene. The CDR3 here is CASTPPSIADTQYF. Here the CDR3 DNA reads TGTGCCAGCACCCCACCGAGTATCGCAGATACGCAGTATTTT.

This clonotype appeared a few times. The V call is TRBV7-8, the J call TRBJ1-1; D call uncertain. The CDR3 is 12 residues long. Per germline, CDR1 SGHVS and CDR2 FQNEAQ. V was cut by 5 bases and J by 4 bases, with 8 bases left in between. The CDR3 protein is CASSRKGTEAFF. The CDR3 nucleotides are TGTGCCAGCAGCCGCAAGGGCACTGAAGCTTTCTTT.

This sequence joins TRBV9 and TRBJ2-6, with D possibly matching TRBD2 (5 bases). CDR1 is SGDLS and CDR2 is YYNGEE in the germline V gene. Trimming stripped 4 bases from V and 3 bases from J, with 14 bases between. CDR3 length equals 16 residues. This CDR3 is CASSTRTGNGANVLTF. CDR3 bases: TGTGCCAGCAGCACTAGGACGGGAAATGGGGCCAACGTCCTGACTTTC.

V and J are TRBV27 and TRBJ2-1; D might be TRBD1 or TRBD2, each matching 5 bases. The germline V gene encodes CDR1 MNHEY and CDR2 SMNVEV (reference sequence). Trimming took off 7 bases at V and 5 bases at J, with 9 bases between the two ends. CDR3 length: 12 amino acids. CDR3 DNA: TGTGCCAGCATGTGGGGGAACAATGAGCAGTTCTTC. It yields the protein CASMWGNNEQFF.

This clonotype was observed a few times. This chain uses TRBV7-6 with TRBJ1-1; D perhaps matches TRBD1 (5 bases). The CDR3 is 15 residues long. The V and J ends lost 1 base and 1 base respectively, with 10 bases between them. Germline values: CDR1 SGHVS, CDR2 FNYEAQ. The CDR3 sequence: CASSLVPGTNTEAFF. The CDR3 region has the DNA TGTGCCAGCAGCTTAGTTCCAGGGACGAACACTGAAGCTTTCTTT.

V is TRBV7-2 and J is TRBJ2-7; TRBD2 matches at 9 bases. This CDR3 has 14 amino acids. The V gene end was trimmed by 8 bases and the J gene end by 0 bases; junction bases not matched to a gene: 5. Germline V gene lookup returns CDR1 SGHTA and CDR2 FQGNSA. CDR3 region: CASRLAGSSYEQYF. The CDR3 bases are TGTGCCAGCCGCCTAGCGGGGAGCTCCTACGAGCAGTACTTC.

This clonotype has a handful of counts. V is TRBV4-1 and J is TRBJ2-7; D is perhaps TRBD1 or TRBD2 (6 bases each). Per the germline V gene, CDR1 is MGHRA and CDR2 is YSYEKL. This CDR3 comprises 17 residues. Trimming left V 2 bases short and J 2 bases short, with 19 bases between. CDR3 loop: CASSQSQEGDWPYEQYF. CDR3 DNA sequence: TGCGCCAGCAGCCAAAGTCAGGAGGGGGATTGGCCCTACGAGCAGTACTTC.

The rearrangement uses TRBV9 and TRBJ2-5; TRBD2 is a possible D gene (6 bases). Germline-derived CDR1 and CDR2 are SGDLS and YYNGEE. This CDR3 spans 15 amino acids. V lost 0 bases and J 4 bases, leaving 13 bases between the germline ends. This CDR3 reads CASSVAEGLAETQYF. CDR3 sequence (DNA): TGTGCCAGCAGCGTAGCGGAGGGCCTCGCAGAGACCCAGTACTTC.

Only a few counts were recorded for this clonotype. The junction differs from germline at one of its ends, possibly a read error. V is TRBV7-9 and J is TRBJ2-5; unclear D gene. The CDR3 length is 11 residues. Germline loops: CDR1 SEHNR, CDR2 FQNEAQ (reference sequence). Here the CDR3 reads CASSSREAQYF. The CDR3 DNA reads TGTGCCAGCAGTTCCCGAGAGGCCCAGTACTTC.

This clonotype was counted a few times. J is TRBJ2-1 and V is TRBV20-1, with D possibly matching TRBD2 (6 bases). Germline CDR1 is DFQATT and CDR2 is SNEGSKA (reference sequence). The CDR3 is made up of 11 amino acids. CDR3 residues: CSAGRYNEQFF. The CDR3 nucleotides read TGCAGCGCTGGGAGGTACAATGAGCAGTTCTTC.

Remarks on this clonotype: One junction end does not reproduce the germline sequence, and a read error may be involved. J is TRBJ2-7 and V is TRBV7-9; no definite D call. The length of the CDR3 is 11 residues. Germline lookup yields CDR1 SEHNR and CDR2 FQNEAQ (reference sequence). The CDR3 DNA sequence: TGTGTCAGCAGCACTACCTACGAGCAGTACTTC. This encodes CVSSTTYEQYF. The full variable domain, rest sourced from reference TRBV7-9 and TRBJ2-7, is DTGVSQNPRHKITKRGQNVTFRCDPISEHNRLYWYRQTLGQGPEFLTYFQNEAQLEKSRLLSDRFSAERPKGSFSTLEIQRTEQGDSAMYLCVSSTTYEQYFGPGTRLTVT.